The source of this T cell receptor (beta chain) is a study of PD-1 blockade in mismatch repair-deficient tumors. V shed 1 base, J shed 5 bases, and the junction held 6 bases outside the gene matches. This CDR3 is 15 amino acids long. Per the germline V gene, CDR1 is MNHEY and CDR2 is SVGAGI. Mismatch repair deficiency was confirmed in all patients, by PCR or immunohistochemistry. Generated by immunoSEQ multiplex PCR, the TCRdb table keeps only in-frame clones and is missing some. Of about 51,000 clones listed, about 85% are singletons. The chain combines TRBV6-5 with TRBJ1-1, with TRBD1 matching over 8 bases. Sample: peripheral blood, taken approximately 20 weeks after starting pembrolizumab. This TCR came from an adult with mismatch repair-deficient cancer. CDR3 loop: CASSYWDRRGTEAFF. The CDR3 DNA follows: TGTGCCAGCAGTTACTGGGACAGGAGAGGAACTGAAGCTTTCTTT.